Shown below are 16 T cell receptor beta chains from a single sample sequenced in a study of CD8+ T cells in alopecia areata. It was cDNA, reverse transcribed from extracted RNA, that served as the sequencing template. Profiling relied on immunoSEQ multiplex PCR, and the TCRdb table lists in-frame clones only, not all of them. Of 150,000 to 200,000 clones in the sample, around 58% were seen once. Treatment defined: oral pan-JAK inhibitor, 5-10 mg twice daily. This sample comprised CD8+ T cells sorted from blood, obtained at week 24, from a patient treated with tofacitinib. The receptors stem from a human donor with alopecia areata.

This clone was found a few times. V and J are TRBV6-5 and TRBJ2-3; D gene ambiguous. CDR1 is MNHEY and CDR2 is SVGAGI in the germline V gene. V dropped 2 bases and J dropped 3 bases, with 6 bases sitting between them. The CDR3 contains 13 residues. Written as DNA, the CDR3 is TGTGCCAGCAGTTACAAAAGGACAGATACGCAGTATTTT. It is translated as CASSYKRTDTQYF.

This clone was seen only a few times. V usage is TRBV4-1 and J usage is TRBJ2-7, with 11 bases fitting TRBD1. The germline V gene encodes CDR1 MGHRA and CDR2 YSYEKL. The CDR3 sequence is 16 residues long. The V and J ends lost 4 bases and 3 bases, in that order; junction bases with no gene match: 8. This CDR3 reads CASSPLPGQGDYEQYF. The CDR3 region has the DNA TGCGCCAGCAGCCCCTTGCCGGGACAGGGGGACTACGAGCAGTACTTC.

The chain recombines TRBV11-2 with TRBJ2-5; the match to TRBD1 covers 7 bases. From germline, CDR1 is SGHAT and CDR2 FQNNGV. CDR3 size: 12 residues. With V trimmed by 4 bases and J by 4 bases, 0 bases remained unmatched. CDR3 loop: CASSSGGETQYF. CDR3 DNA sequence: TGTGCCAGCAGCTCAGGGGGAGAGACCCAGTACTTC.

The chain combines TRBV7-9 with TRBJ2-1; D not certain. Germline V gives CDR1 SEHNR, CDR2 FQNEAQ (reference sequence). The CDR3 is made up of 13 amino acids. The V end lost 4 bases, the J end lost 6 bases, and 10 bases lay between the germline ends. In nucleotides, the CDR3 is TGTGCCAGCAGCTCAGAGAGCAGCAATGAGCAGTTCTTC. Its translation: CASSSESSNEQFF.

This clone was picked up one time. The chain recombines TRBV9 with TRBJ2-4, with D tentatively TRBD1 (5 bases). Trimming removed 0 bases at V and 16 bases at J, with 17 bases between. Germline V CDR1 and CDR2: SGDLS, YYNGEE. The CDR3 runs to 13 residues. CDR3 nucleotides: TGTGCCAGCAGCGTAGACCAGGGCGGTCACGAATACTTC. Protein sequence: CASSVDQGGHEYF.

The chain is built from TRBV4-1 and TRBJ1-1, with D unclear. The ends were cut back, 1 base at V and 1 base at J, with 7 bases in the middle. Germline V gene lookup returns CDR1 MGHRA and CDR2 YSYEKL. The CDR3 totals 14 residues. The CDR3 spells CASSQGQRNTEAFF. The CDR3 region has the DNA TGCGCCAGCAGCCAAGGCCAAAGGAACACTGAAGCTTTCTTT.

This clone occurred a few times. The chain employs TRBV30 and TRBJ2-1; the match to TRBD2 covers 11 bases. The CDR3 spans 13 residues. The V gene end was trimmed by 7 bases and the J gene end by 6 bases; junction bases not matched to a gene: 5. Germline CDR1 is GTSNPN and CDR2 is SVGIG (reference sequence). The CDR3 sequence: CASLTSGANEQFF. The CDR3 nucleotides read TGTGCCTCACTGACTAGCGGGGCCAATGAGCAGTTCTTC.

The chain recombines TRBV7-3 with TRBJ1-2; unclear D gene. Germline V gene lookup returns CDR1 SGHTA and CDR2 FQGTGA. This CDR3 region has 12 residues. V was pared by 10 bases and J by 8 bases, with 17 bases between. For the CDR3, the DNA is TGTGCCATTCCGTGGGTTTTCGGAGGCTACACCTTC. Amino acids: CAIPWVFGGYTF. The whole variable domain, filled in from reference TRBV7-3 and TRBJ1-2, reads GAGVSQTPSNKVTEKGKYVELRCDPISGHTALYWYRQSLGQGPEFLIYFQGTGAADDSGLPNDRFFAVRPEGSVSTLKIQRTERGDSAVYLCAIPWVFGGYTFGSGTRLTVV.

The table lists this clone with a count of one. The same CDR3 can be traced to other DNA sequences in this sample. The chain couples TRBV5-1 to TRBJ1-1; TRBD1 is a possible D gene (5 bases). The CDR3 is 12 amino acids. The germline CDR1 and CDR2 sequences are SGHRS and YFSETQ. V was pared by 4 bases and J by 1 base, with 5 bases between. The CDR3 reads CASSQGNTEAFF. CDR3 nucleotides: TGCGCCAGCAGCCAGGGGAACACTGAAGCTTTCTTT.

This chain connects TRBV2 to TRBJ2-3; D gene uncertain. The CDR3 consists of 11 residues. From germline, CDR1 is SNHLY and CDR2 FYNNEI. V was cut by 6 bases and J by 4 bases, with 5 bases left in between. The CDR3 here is CASRTPDTQYF. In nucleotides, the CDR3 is TGTGCCAGCAGGACGCCAGATACGCAGTATTTT.

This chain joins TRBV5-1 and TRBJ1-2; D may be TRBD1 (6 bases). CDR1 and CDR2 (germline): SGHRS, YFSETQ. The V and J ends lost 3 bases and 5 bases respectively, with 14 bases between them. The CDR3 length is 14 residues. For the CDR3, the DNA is TGCGCCAGCAGCTCCAGGGGCGTTGGGTATGGCTACACCTTC. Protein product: CASSSRGVGYGYTF. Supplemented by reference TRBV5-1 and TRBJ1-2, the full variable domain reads KAGVTQTPRYLIKTRGQQVTLSCSPISGHRSVSWYQQTPGQGLQFLFEYFSETQRNKGNFPGRFSGRQFSNSRSEMNVSTLELGDSALYLCASSSRGVGYGYTFGSGTRLTVV.

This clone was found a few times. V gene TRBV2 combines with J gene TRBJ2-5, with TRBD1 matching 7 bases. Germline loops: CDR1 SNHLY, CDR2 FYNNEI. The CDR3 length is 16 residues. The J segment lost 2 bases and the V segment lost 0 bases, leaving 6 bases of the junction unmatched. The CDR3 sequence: CASSEARTGIQETQYF. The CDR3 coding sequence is TGTGCCAGCAGTGAAGCGCGGACAGGAATTCAAGAGACCCAGTACTTC.

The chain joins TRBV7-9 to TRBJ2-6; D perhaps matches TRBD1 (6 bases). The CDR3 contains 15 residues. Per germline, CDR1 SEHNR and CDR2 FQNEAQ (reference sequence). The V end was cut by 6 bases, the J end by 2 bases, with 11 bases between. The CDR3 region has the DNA TGTGCCAGCAGTCTACAGGGAACTGGGGCCAACGTCCTGACTTTC. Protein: CASSLQGTGANVLTF. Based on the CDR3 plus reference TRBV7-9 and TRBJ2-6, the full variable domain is DTGVSQNPRHKITKRGQNVTFRCDPISEHNRLYWYRQTLGQGPEFLTYFQNEAQLEKSRLLSDRFSAERPKGSFSTLEIQRTEQGDSAMYLCASSLQGTGANVLTFGAGSRLTVL.

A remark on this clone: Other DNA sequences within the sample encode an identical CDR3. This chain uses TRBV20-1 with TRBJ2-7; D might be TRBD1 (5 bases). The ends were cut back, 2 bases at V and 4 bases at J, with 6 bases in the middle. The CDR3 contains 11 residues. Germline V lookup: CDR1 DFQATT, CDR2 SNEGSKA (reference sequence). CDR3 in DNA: TGCAGTGCTAGACAGGGTTACGAGCAGTACTTC. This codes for CSARQGYEQYF.

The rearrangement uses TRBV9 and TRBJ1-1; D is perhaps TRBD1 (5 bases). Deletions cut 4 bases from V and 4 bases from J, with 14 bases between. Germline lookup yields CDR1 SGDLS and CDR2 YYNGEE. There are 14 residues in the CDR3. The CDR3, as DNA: TGTGCCAGCAGCCCGGGGGGGATGGTCACTGAAGCTTTCTTT. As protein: CASSPGGMVTEAFF.

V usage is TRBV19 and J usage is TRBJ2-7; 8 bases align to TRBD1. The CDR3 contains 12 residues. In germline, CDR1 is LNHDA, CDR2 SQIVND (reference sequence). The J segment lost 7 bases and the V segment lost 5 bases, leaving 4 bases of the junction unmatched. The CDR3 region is CASSLTGDEQYF. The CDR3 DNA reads TGTGCCAGTAGTCTGACAGGGGATGAGCAGTACTTC.